This T cell receptor (beta chain) appears in the sequencing data of a study of blood T cell repertoires in COVID-19. As originally analysed: Using reference gene primer amplification, nucleated cell counts were estimated. The protocol was immunoSEQ multiplex PCR, while the TCRdb copy is restricted to in-frame clones and leaves out a portion. V, J and clone size were drawn from that table, and D and trimming were deduced from the DNA. The table has around 81,000 clones, roughly 87% seen once. V lost 6 bases, J lost 0 bases, and 7 bases stayed unmatched. Germline CDR1 MDHEN, CDR2 SYDVKM. The length of the CDR3 is 15 residues.

The receptor was isolated from a man aged 70 or older with acute or convalescent COVID-19. The sequenced sample consisted of peripheral blood. The chain recombines TRBV28 with TRBJ2-7; 8 positions match TRBD2. CDR3 coding DNA: TGTGCCAGCAGCCTCACTAGCGGTTTCTCCTACGAGCAGTACTTC. Translation gives CASSLTSGFSYEQYF. Filled out from reference TRBV28 and TRBJ2-7, the complete variable domain reads DVKVTQSSRYLVKRTGEKVFLECVQDMDHENMFWYRQDPGLGLRLIYFSYDVKMKEKGDIPEGYSVSREKKERFSLILESASTNQTSMYLCASSLTSGFSYEQYFGPGTRLTVT.